This entry features one T cell receptor (beta chain) sequence. This sample is part of a study of blood T cell repertoires in COVID-19. Background on the study: Both acute and convalescent COVID-19 samples were obtained from the United States, Italy and Spain. The analysed material was cDNA or gDNA that came from T cells, B-cell-depleted T cells, or PBMCs.

Germline V CDR1 and CDR2: MNHEY, SMNVEV (reference sequence). With 2 bases removed from V and 1 base from J, the gap between germline ends came to 21 bases. The CDR3 length is 18 residues. Method: immunoSEQ multiplex PCR; TCRdb's copy keeps in-frame clones and lacks some. Of roughly 250,000 clones in the sample, more than 70% were seen once. This sequence originates from a woman in her 40s who had recovered from COVID-19. The chain recombines TRBV27 with TRBJ2-7, with D tentatively TRBD1 (6 bases). The specimen sequenced was peripheral blood. CDR3 bases: TGTGCCAGCAGTTTAACCCCTCCGAACAGGGTAGGGTCCTACGAGCAGTACTTC. Its translation: CASSLTPPNRVGSYEQYF.